This TCR beta chain was captured in a study of metastatic and nonmetastatic thyroid tumors (dated by TCRdb to about 2020). About the investigation overall: Repertoires were compared across peripheral blood and tumor or nodule tissue samples from malignant and benign thyroid patients.

On this clone itself: The antigen this receptor binds is unknown. There are no base qualities to consult, and no much larger clone falls within one base.

The CDR3, cysteine through phenylalanine, is 18 amino acids long. Kept here is only the CDR3 DNA, which spans 54 bases and is read in frame from base 1. The junction carries 26 bases between V and J, which are trimmed by 8 bases and 1 base respectively. The CDR1 and CDR2 encoded by the germline V gene are MDHEN and SYDVKM. The research as a whole found: In both blood and tumor samples, TCR beta diversity was reported to be significantly higher in malignant tumors than in benign nodules.

Before undergoing thyroid surgery, none of the patients had been given any kind of treatment. The study retrospectively analysed patient clinical samples collected from about 2012 to 2018 using T-cell receptor beta sequencing. The receptor library was made with PCR. Sequenced using an Illumina HiSeq 4000. The TCR beta-chain CDR3 region of each patient was profiled by high-throughput sequencing. The authors processed their data as follows. A classifier to discriminate distant-metastatic papillary thyroid cancer patients was built from CDR3 differences across clinicopathological groups. To measure repertoire diversity the researchers used the Shannon index, while the Morisita-Horn index served to gauge how similar the tumor and blood repertoires were. TCRdb trimmed the raw reads at Q25, called clones with MiXCR and kept productive beta chains. TCRdb, rather than the study authors, made the V and J calls. For this sample the table gives under 55,000 clones, of which over 15% were detected only once. The top ten clones comprise approximately 3% of the sample.

The sequence was obtained from a female donor with papillary thyroid cancer or a benign thyroid nodule (not recorded which). Some clones in this sample may be carry-over from other donors' samples. The sample consisted of blood. The V and J segments used are TRBV28 and TRBJ1-1, with a weak D call of TRBD1 (6 bases match). The nucleotide sequence reads TGTGCCAGCGTTCCTCTTTTGGGCACCGGGACAAAGAACACTGAAGCTTTCTTT. Translated, it gives CASVPLLGTGTKNTEAFF.